Listed here are 22 T cell receptor beta chains from one sample, sequenced in a study of patients and donors after allogeneic stem cell transplantation. TCRdb fed the RT-PCR reads into MiXCR, producing one record per CDR3 protein. This table has almost 20,000 distinct CDR3 sequences, less than 5% appearing once. What was sequenced was blood, either unsorted or a sorted T cell fraction (not recorded which). The receptors come from a human donor who was either an allogeneic HSCT recipient or a stem cell or donor lymphocyte infusion donor (not recorded which). It is not recorded whose cells these are; they may come from a transplant donor.

In this sample, this clonotype turned up many times. The gene calls are TRBV4-1 and TRBJ1-5; 9 bases agree with TRBD1. Germline lookup yields CDR1 MGHRA and CDR2 YSYEKL. The length of the CDR3 is 17 residues. J lost 1 base, V lost 1 base, and 5 bases had no gene match. The CDR3 nucleotides are TGCGCCAGCAGCCAAGTGGGGACAGGGAGGAGCAATCAGCCCCAGCATTTT. This encodes CASSQVGTGRSNQPQHF.

This chain links TRBV7-9 with TRBJ1-2, with D hard to call. The CDR3 is 13 residues long. CDR1 and CDR2 (germline): SEHNR, FQNEAQ (reference sequence). V was trimmed by 5 bases and J by 0 bases, leaving 7 bases between them. The CDR3 loop is CASSRLANYGYTF. CDR3 in DNA: TGTGCCAGCAGCCGGCTCGCTAACTATGGCTACACCTTC.

This clonotype was found many times. The chain combines TRBV28 with TRBJ2-1; 7 positions match TRBD1. This CDR3 comprises 15 residues. CDR1 is MDHEN, CDR2 SYDVKM, per germline. Trimming cost V 5 bases and J 5 bases; bases outside gene matches: 9. DNA of the CDR3: TGTGCCAGCAGTCCCCCGACAGGGTTCAACAATGAGCAGTTCTTC. This gives the protein CASSPPTGFNNEQFF.

This clonotype has only a few counts. The gene calls are TRBV18 and TRBJ2-3; TRBD2 matches 11 bases. CDR1 and CDR2 (germline): KGHSH, LQKENI. V gave up 6 bases and J gave up 6 bases; unmatched junction bases: 8. There are 15 residues in the CDR3. CDR3 loop: CASSRSGTSGDTQYF. The CDR3 DNA follows: TGTGCCAGCTCGCGTTCTGGGACTAGCGGCGATACGCAGTATTTT. Full variable domain (rest looked up from reference TRBV18 and TRBJ2-3): NAGVMQNPRHLVRRRGQEARLRCSPMKGHSHVYWYRQLPEEGLKFMVYLQKENIIDESGMPKERFSAEFPKEGPSILRIQQVVRGDSAAYFCASSRSGTSGDTQYFGPGTRLTVL.

This sequence joins TRBV7-9 and TRBJ1-1, with D perhaps matching TRBD1 (5 bases). The CDR3 sequence is 13 residues long. V was cut by 2 bases and J by 10 bases, with 14 bases left in between. Germline CDR1 is SEHNR and CDR2 is FQNEAQ (reference sequence). CDR3 bases: TGTGCCAGCAGCTTAATAGGCAGGGTTCGAGCTTTCTTT. As protein: CASSLIGRVRAFF. Filled out from reference TRBV7-9 and TRBJ1-1, the complete variable domain reads DTGVSQNPRHKITKRGQNVTFRCDPISEHNRLYWYRQTLGQGPEFLTYFQNEAQLEKSRLLSDRFSAERPKGSFSTLEIQRTEQGDSAMYLCASSLIGRVRAFFGQGTRLTVV.

This clonotype was detected only a few times. The chain links TRBV10-3 to TRBJ2-3; TRBD2 matches 13 bases. The V and J ends lost 1 base and 5 bases, in that order; junction bases with no gene match: 6. Germline loops: CDR1 ENHRY, CDR2 SYGVKD. The length of the CDR3 is 17 residues. This chain's CDR3 is CAISELGLAGIRDTQYF. CDR3 sequence (DNA): TGTGCCATCAGTGAGTTGGGACTAGCGGGGATAAGAGATACGCAGTATTTT.

As regards this clonotype: The junction and the germline gene differ at one end; a read error may be behind it. This sequence joins TRBV13 and TRBJ2-5; possibly TRBD2 for D (6 bases). Germline V gene sequence: CDR1 PRHDT, CDR2 FYEKMQ (reference sequence). CDR3 length: 12 residues. DNA of the CDR3: TGTGCCAGCAGCTTATCTGAGGCGGGGACCCAGTTC. This sequence encodes CASSLSEAGTQF.

This clonotype was observed many times. The V call is TRBV18, the J call TRBJ1-1; D might be TRBD1 (5 bases). Germline V gene lookup returns CDR1 KGHSH and CDR2 LQKENI. Trimming left V 3 bases short and J 4 bases short, with 18 bases between. This CDR3 spans 16 amino acids. CDR3 nucleotides: TGTGCCAGCTCACCGACTTCCACGGCTGGGGGCACTGAAGCTTTCTTT. Protein: CASSPTSTAGGTEAFF.

The chain employs TRBV6-2 or TRBV6-3 and TRBJ1-1; D uncertain. CDR3 length: 14 residues. CDR1 and CDR2 (germline): MNHEY, SVGEGT. Trimming took off 2 bases at V and 5 bases at J, with 12 bases between the two ends. The CDR3 is CASSYPFEWTEAFF. The CDR3 nucleotides are TGTGCCAGCAGTTACCCATTTGAGTGGACTGAAGCTTTCTTT.

This clonotype was seen ten or more times. CDR3 loop: CSARGDRVKNIQYF. The CDR3 DNA reads TGCAGTGCTAGAGGGGACAGGGTTAAAAACATTCAGTACTTC. The J gene is TRBJ2-4, the V gene TRBV20-1, with 9 bases fitting TRBD1. From germline, CDR1 is DFQATT and CDR2 SNEGSKA (reference sequence). Trimming removed 1 base from V and 4 bases from J; junction bases left unmatched: 2. This CDR3 contains 14 residues.

This clonotype was recorded at least ten times. This rearrangement joins TRBV2 to TRBJ1-1; D is undetermined. The CDR3 is 13 amino acids. The germline V gene encodes CDR1 SNHLY and CDR2 FYNNEI. V lost 1 base, J lost 3 bases, and 6 bases lay in between. The CDR3 loop is CASSEEGDTEAFF. The DNA of the CDR3 is TGTGCCAGCAGTGAAGAGGGTGACACTGAAGCTTTCTTT.

This clonotype has a count of ten or more. The genes are TRBV20-1 and TRBJ2-2, with 9 nucleotides matching TRBD2. The ends lost 2 bases at V and 2 bases at J; junction bases unmatched: 3. In germline, CDR1 is DFQATT, CDR2 SNEGSKA (reference sequence). The CDR3 runs 15 residues. The CDR3 here is CSARPSGTNTGELFF. The DNA of the CDR3 is TGCAGTGCTAGACCTAGCGGGACAAACACCGGGGAGCTGTTTTTT.

This chain uses TRBV28 with TRBJ1-1, with D unclear. V lost 5 bases to trimming and J lost 5 bases, with 18 bases between them. This CDR3 has 15 amino acids. CDR1 and CDR2 (germline): MDHEN, SYDVKM. The CDR3 spells CASSLRVTGKTEAFF. CDR3 sequence (DNA): TGTGCCAGCAGTCTCCGGGTCACCGGGAAAACTGAAGCTTTCTTT. The full variable domain, in which reference TRBV28 and TRBJ1-1 provide the parts outside the CDR3, is DVKVTQSSRYLVKRTGEKVFLECVQDMDHENMFWYRQDPGLGLRLIYFSYDVKMKEKGDIPEGYSVSREKKERFSLILESASTNQTSMYLCASSLRVTGKTEAFFGQGTRLTVV.

This clonotype was seen repeatedly, ten times or more. This chain uses TRBV5-8 with TRBJ1-2; D is unclear. V lost 0 bases and J lost 2, with 11 bases in between. The V gene's germline CDR1 is SGHTS and CDR2 YDEGEE. The CDR3 extends over 15 amino acids. CDR3 protein: CASSLVEGANYGYTF. DNA of the CDR3: TGTGCCAGCAGCTTGGTAGAGGGAGCAAACTATGGCTACACCTTC.

In its sample, this clonotype was seen many times. The V gene is TRBV7-3, the J gene TRBJ2-3; D not resolved. CDR1 is SGHTA and CDR2 is FQGTGA in the germline V gene. Trimming left V 5 bases short and J 0 bases short, with 12 bases between. CDR3 length: 15 residues. The DNA of the CDR3 is TGTGCCAGCAGCCGCCATGGGGAAAGCACAGATACGCAGTATTTT. Its translation is CASSRHGESTDTQYF.

This clonotype appeared many times. This chain uses TRBV7-9 with TRBJ2-7, with D maybe TRBD1 (6 bases). Trimming shortened V by 6 bases and J by 2 bases, and 17 bases separated the two germline ends. CDR1 SEHNR and CDR2 FQNEAQ come from the germline V gene (reference sequence). There are 15 residues in the CDR3. CDR3 coding DNA: TGTGCCAGCAGTCCGTTAGGGGGTACCGCCTACGAGCAGTACTTC. Its translation: CASSPLGGTAYEQYF.

The chain recombines TRBV20-1 with TRBJ1-1, with D tentatively TRBD1 (5 bases). Trimming removed 6 bases at V and 3 bases at J, with 23 bases between. The germline V gene has CDR1 DFQATT and CDR2 SNEGSKA (reference sequence). The CDR3 extends over 16 amino acids. The CDR3 reads CSAEGGQGGVDTEAFF. Here the CDR3 DNA reads TGCAGTGCAGAGGGAGGCCAGGGTGGTGTGGACACTGAAGCTTTCTTT.

The rearrangement uses TRBV27 and TRBJ2-3, with no clear D. The CDR3 totals 13 residues. V was cut by 2 bases and J by 5 bases, with 8 bases left in between. Germline-derived CDR1 and CDR2 are MNHEY and SMNVEV (reference sequence). The DNA of the CDR3 is TGTGCCAGCAGTTTAACGGAACAAGATACGCAGTATTTT. The encoded protein is CASSLTEQDTQYF.

In this sample, this clonotype turned up a few times. This chain joins TRBV7-6 and TRBJ1-1, with a possible D match to TRBD1 (5 bases). V dropped 4 bases and J dropped 1 base, with 10 bases sitting between them. The CDR3 spans 14 residues. Germline assignment: CDR1 SGHVS and CDR2 FNYEAQ. CDR3 region: CASSSGHRNTEAFF. The CDR3 DNA sequence: TGTGCCAGCAGCTCCGGACACCGGAACACTGAAGCTTTCTTT. The full variable domain, in which reference TRBV7-6 and TRBJ1-1 provide the parts outside the CDR3, is GAGVSQSPRYKVTKRGQDVALRCDPISGHVSLYWYRQALGQGPEFLTYFNYEAQQDKSGLPNDRFSAERPEGSISTLTIQRTEQRDSAMYRCASSSGHRNTEAFFGQGTRLTVV.

The V call is TRBV12-3 or TRBV12-4, the J call TRBJ1-2; 9 bases map to TRBD1. The trim removed 0 bases at V and 4 bases at J, leaving 6 bases unmatched. CDR3 length: 16 amino acids. CDR3 nucleotide sequence: TGTGCCAGCAGTTTAGCGTCCGGGACAGGGTCCTATGGCTACACCTTC. Translation: CASSLASGTGSYGYTF.

This clonotype was detected only a few times. The chain recombines TRBV15 with TRBJ2-3; D is uncertain. V lost 6 bases, J lost 0 bases, and 4 bases lay in between. CDR1 is LNHNV and CDR2 is YYDKDF in the germline V gene (reference sequence). This CDR3 comprises 12 residues. CDR3 in DNA: TGTGCCACCAGTCTGAGCACAGATACGCAGTATTTT. This codes for CATSLSTDTQYF.

The CDR3 DNA reads TGCGCCAGCAGCCGACGACAAGACAAGACAGGGAGGCCTGAAGCTTTCTTT. Residues: CASSRRQDKTGRPEAFF. V and J are TRBV4-1 and TRBJ1-1, with TRBD1 matching over 7 bases. Trimming at V came to 4 bases and at J to 6 bases, leaving 17 bases not matched to a gene. The CDR3 loop spans 17 amino acids. The germline gives CDR1 MGHRA, CDR2 YSYEKL.